The 29 T cell receptor beta chains listed next were all sequenced from one sample in a study of blood T cell repertoires in COVID-19 (dated by TCRdb to about 2020). Receptor amplification or capture employed the immunoSEQ multiplex PCR assay. TCRdb took over this immuneACCESS table, retaining in-frame rearrangements with V and J assigned. Such tables are incomplete; in checked studies, under half of the missing clones stem from an unresolved V gene, and the remainder is unexplained. Present in this sample are 300,000 to 400,000 clones, around 87% of which were seen just once. 1% of the sample is taken by the ten largest. Sequencing was done on a sample of peripheral blood. The source of these receptors is a man in his forties or fifties with active or convalescent COVID-19.

This clone has a single count. The rearrangement uses TRBV6-5 and TRBJ1-2; D gene ambiguous. V gave up 2 bases and J gave up 1 base, with 5 bases separating them. The CDR3 spans 13 residues. Looked up from germline, CDR1 is MNHEY and CDR2 is SVGAGI. CDR3 sequence: CASSYLGNYGYTF. The CDR3 DNA reads as TGTGCCAGCAGTTACCTAGGTAACTATGGCTACACCTTC.

V is TRBV7-6 and J is TRBJ2-5, with TRBD2 identical over 7 bases. The CDR3 consists of 15 residues. Germline CDR1 SGHVS, CDR2 FNYEAQ. The trim removed 5 bases at V and 0 bases at J, leaving 6 bases unmatched. CDR3 in DNA: TGTGCCAGCAGCGAGGATAGCGGGTACCAAGAGACCCAGTACTTC. Its translation is CASSEDSGYQETQYF.

As regards this clone: One junction end disagrees with the germline gene, perhaps due to a read error. This sequence joins TRBV2 and TRBJ1-3; the D is unclear. Germline CDR1 SNHLY, CDR2 FYNNEI. This CDR3 has 12 amino acids. CDR3 amino acids: CASSSPSFLMNF. In DNA form, the CDR3 reads TGTGCCAGCAGTTCACCCAGTTTCTTGATGAATTTT.

The chain is built from TRBV30 and TRBJ1-1; 9 positions agree with TRBD1. The length of the CDR3 is 15 residues. Trimming removed 2 bases from V and 0 bases from J; junction bases left unmatched: 4. Germline CDR1 is GTSNPN and CDR2 is SVGIG (reference sequence). CDR3 sequence reads: CAWSRGTGLNTEAFF. The CDR3 DNA reads TGTGCCTGGAGTCGAGGGACAGGGCTGAACACTGAAGCTTTCTTT.

V is TRBV7-2 and J is TRBJ2-5, with D perhaps matching TRBD1 (5 bases). The CDR3 runs 14 residues. V was clipped by 1 base and J by 1 base, with 7 bases between them. Germline CDR1 is SGHTA and CDR2 is FQGNSA. CDR3 DNA sequence: TGTGCCAGCAGCTTAGTTGGGGCCCAAGAGACCCAGTACTTC. Its protein is CASSLVGAQETQYF.

The chain links TRBV7-3 to TRBJ2-5, with a tentative D call TRBD2 (6 bases). V was cut by 2 bases and J by 1 base, with 14 bases left in between. The CDR3 has 16 residues. The germline V gene encodes CDR1 SGHTA and CDR2 FQGTGA. The CDR3 loop is CASSLGGGAFQETQYF. CDR3 nucleotides: TGTGCCAGCAGCTTAGGTGGCGGGGCTTTCCAAGAGACCCAGTACTTC.

Only one count was recorded for this clone. The rearrangement joins TRBV5-1 to TRBJ1-2, with D possibly being TRBD1 (5 bases). This CDR3 spans 14 amino acids. CDR1 is SGHRS and CDR2 is YFSETQ in the germline V gene. V was cut by 0 bases and J by 5 bases, with 11 bases left in between. The CDR3 nucleotides are TGCGCCAGCAGCTTGGAGCGGGGCGGGTATGGCTACACCTTC. Its translation: CASSLERGGYGYTF.

This chain joins TRBV15 and TRBJ2-2; TRBD2 agrees at 8 bases. This CDR3 spans 17 amino acids. Trimming removed 5 bases from V and 0 bases from J; junction bases left unmatched: 8. Germline V gives CDR1 LNHNV, CDR2 YYDKDF (reference sequence). The CDR3 bases are TGTGCCACCAGCCCCCGGAGGGGACTAGCGAACACCGGGGAGCTGTTTTTT. It encodes CATSPRRGLANTGELFF.

The rearrangement links TRBV7-2 to TRBJ2-3; the D gene is possibly TRBD2 (6 bases). Germline V gene lookup returns CDR1 SGHTA and CDR2 FQGNSA. This CDR3 has 16 residues. V lost 4 bases to trimming and J lost 5 bases, with 19 bases between them. CDR3 loop: CASSSSRGWFLDTQYF. The CDR3 DNA reads TGTGCCAGCAGCTCATCACGGGGGTGGTTTCTAGATACGCAGTATTTT.

This clone was seen once. The chain is built from TRBV20-1 and TRBJ2-7, with 11 bases aligning to TRBD2. Trimming took 6 bases from V and 10 from J; bases not matched to a gene: 5. The CDR3 loop spans 11 amino acids. Germline V gives CDR1 DFQATT, CDR2 SNEGSKA (reference sequence). As DNA, the CDR3 is TGCAGTGCCATGGGACTAGCGGAACAGTACTTC. It is translated as CSAMGLAEQYF.

This clone was counted once. The genes are TRBV7-9 and TRBJ2-2, with TRBD1 matching 8 bases. The trim removed 6 bases at V and 6 bases at J, leaving 9 bases unmatched. The V gene's germline CDR1 is SEHNR and CDR2 FQNEAQ (reference sequence). This CDR3 has 15 residues. This CDR3 reads CASRYGQGGAGELFF. CDR3 bases: TGTGCCAGCAGATATGGACAGGGAGGAGCCGGGGAGCTGTTTTTT.

The rearrangement uses TRBV5-1 and TRBJ2-3; tentatively, D is TRBD2 (6 bases). Trimming took 3 bases from V and 0 from J, leaving 14 bases between them. There are 16 residues in the CDR3. Germline V lookup: CDR1 SGHRS, CDR2 YFSETQ. The DNA of the CDR3 is TGCGCCAGCAGCTCGGGGCGGGACGTAAGCACAGATACGCAGTATTTT. The encoded protein is CASSSGRDVSTDTQYF. The full variable domain, in which reference TRBV5-1 and TRBJ2-3 provide the parts outside the CDR3, is KAGVTQTPRYLIKTRGQQVTLSCSPISGHRSVSWYQQTPGQGLQFLFEYFSETQRNKGNFPGRFSGRQFSNSRSEMNVSTLELGDSALYLCASSSGRDVSTDTQYFGPGTRLTVL.

V is TRBV27 and J is TRBJ2-1; D is unresolved. The CDR3 is 12 residues long. Between the trimmed V and J ends, which lost 7 bases and 8 bases, there was a span of 12 bases. Germline V lookup: CDR1 MNHEY, CDR2 SMNVEV (reference sequence). The CDR3 nucleotides are TGTGCCAGCAAGTCTTTCGCGGATGAGCAGTTCTTC. Translated: CASKSFADEQFF.

This chain links TRBV6-5 with TRBJ1-2; tentative D call: TRBD1 (5 bases). This CDR3 region has 12 residues. Per the germline V gene, CDR1 is MNHEY and CDR2 is SVGAGI. The CDR3 DNA is TGTGCGGCAGCAGGGTCTAACTATGGCTACACCTTC. Translation gives CAAAGSNYGYTF.

The V gene is TRBV28, the J gene TRBJ2-7; 7 bases are shared with TRBD1. Germline V gives CDR1 MDHEN, CDR2 SYDVKM. The CDR3 runs 14 residues. V shed 6 bases, J shed 4 bases, and the junction held 9 bases outside the gene matches. The CDR3: CASSLRDRQYEQYF. In nucleotides, the CDR3 is TGTGCCAGCAGCCTACGGGACAGACAGTACGAGCAGTACTTC.

V and J are TRBV10-3 and TRBJ2-1, with TRBD2 matching 8 bases. With 6 bases clipped from V and 5 bases from J, the junction kept 6 bases outside the gene matches. This CDR3 region has 14 residues. Germline CDR1 reads ENHRY; CDR2 reads SYGVKD. CDR3 nucleotide sequence: TGTGCCATCAGGCTTAGCGGGGCGGACAATGAGCAGTTCTTC. As protein: CAIRLSGADNEQFF.

The chain couples TRBV27 to TRBJ2-3; D unclear. CDR1 MNHEY and CDR2 SMNVEV come from the germline V gene (reference sequence). V was shortened by 3 bases and J by 1 base, with 11 bases between the two germline ends. The CDR3 contains 15 residues. The CDR3 DNA follows: TGTGCCAGCAGTTTGGTAGGTGGGCGCACAGATACGCAGTATTTT. Its protein product is CASSLVGGRTDTQYF.

This chain connects TRBV7-2 to TRBJ1-5; 9 bases are a match to TRBD1. V dropped 5 bases and J dropped 5; count of bases not matched to a gene: 4. The length of the CDR3 is 14 residues. Germline V gene data show CDR1 as SGHTA and CDR2 as FQGNSA. CDR3 amino acids: CASSQDRGYQPQHF. CDR3 sequence (DNA): TGTGCCAGCAGCCAGGACAGGGGCTATCAGCCCCAGCATTTT.

For this clone: The sample holds other DNA sequences that translate to the same CDR3. The genes are TRBV9 and TRBJ1-2, with 10 nucleotides matching TRBD1. The junction had 3 bases not matched to a gene; V was cut back by 4 bases and J by 6 bases. This CDR3 comprises 13 residues. The germline gives CDR1 SGDLS, CDR2 YYNGEE. Written as DNA, the CDR3 is TGTGCCAGCAGCACAGGGACAGGGGATGGCTACACCTTC. Encoded protein: CASSTGTGDGYTF.

This chain connects TRBV29-1 to TRBJ1-2; 8 bases align to TRBD1. The CDR3 is 13 residues long. The germline CDR1 and CDR2 sequences are SQVTM and ANQGSEA. V gave up 5 bases and J gave up 8 bases; unmatched junction bases: 10. The CDR3 spells CSVLGQGGIGYTF. The CDR3 region has the DNA TGCAGCGTTCTCGGACAGGGAGGAATAGGCTACACCTTC.

The V and J genes are TRBV2 and TRBJ2-5; D may be TRBD1 (6 bases). Germline values: CDR1 SNHLY, CDR2 FYNNEI. The CDR3 length is 15 residues. Trimming took off 5 bases at V and 5 bases at J, with 18 bases between the two ends. In DNA, the CDR3 is TGTGCCAGCAGTAAAGACAGGAATCACGGCGAGACCCAGTACTTC. This codes for CASSKDRNHGETQYF.

The chain links TRBV15 to TRBJ2-5; perhaps TRBD1 as D (6 bases). The CDR3 loop spans 16 amino acids. Trimming shortened V by 0 bases and J by 2 bases, and 13 bases separated the two germline ends. CDR1 LNHNV and CDR2 YYDKDF come from the germline V gene (reference sequence). This chain's CDR3 is CATSREGRGFQETQYF. In DNA form, the CDR3 reads TGTGCCACCAGCAGAGAAGGCAGGGGATTTCAAGAGACCCAGTACTTC.

This clone was counted only a few times. The genes are TRBV4-1 and TRBJ2-7, with D unresolved. V gave up 4 bases and J gave up 0 bases, with 10 bases separating them. Germline lookup yields CDR1 MGHRA and CDR2 YSYEKL. The CDR3 consists of 14 residues. CDR3 residues: CASSRAPSSYEQYF. CDR3 sequence (DNA): TGCGCCAGCAGCCGGGCCCCGAGCTCCTACGAGCAGTACTTC.

This clone was counted a few times. The rearrangement joins TRBV6-5 to TRBJ2-7, with TRBD1 identical over 10 bases. The V segment lost 4 bases and the J segment 3 bases; nucleotides outside the gene matches: 0. The CDR3 runs to 13 residues. Germline CDR1 reads MNHEY; CDR2 reads SVGAGI. The CDR3 is CASSWDRGYEQYF. As DNA, the CDR3 is TGTGCCAGCAGTTGGGACAGGGGCTACGAGCAGTACTTC.

The chain employs TRBV5-1 and TRBJ1-5; D is perhaps TRBD1 (5 bases). With 4 bases removed from V and 5 bases from J, the gap between germline ends came to 13 bases. Germline CDR1 is SGHRS and CDR2 is YFSETQ. The CDR3 is 14 residues long. The CDR3 DNA reads TGCGCCAGCAGCCCCGGGCCGGGGGATCAGCCCCAGCATTTT. Translation gives CASSPGPGDQPQHF.

This rearrangement joins TRBV6-5 to TRBJ1-2; D is unresolved. Trimming shortened V by 0 bases and J by 3 bases, and 11 bases separated the two germline ends. This CDR3 has 15 residues. Germline V gene data show CDR1 as MNHEY and CDR2 as SVGAGI. This CDR3 reads CASSYSREIDYGYTF. The CDR3 nucleotides read TGTGCCAGCAGTTACTCGAGGGAGATTGACTATGGCTACACCTTC.

The CDR3 coding sequence is TGTGCCAGCAGCCCGGACAGCGTAACCACCGGGGAGCTGTTTTTT. Amino acid sequence: CASSPDSVTTGELFF. The chain carries TRBV7-2 and TRBJ2-2; tentatively, D is TRBD1 (6 bases). Germline V gene sequence: CDR1 SGHTA, CDR2 FQGNSA. V was cut by 5 bases and J by 4 bases, with 14 bases left in between. CDR3 size: 15 residues.

The chain carries TRBV7-3 and TRBJ1-1, with D perhaps matching TRBD1 (6 bases). The CDR3 runs 14 residues. The ends were cut back, 2 bases at V and 2 bases at J, with 9 bases in the middle. Germline lookup yields CDR1 SGHTA and CDR2 FQGTGA. DNA for the CDR3: TGTGCCAGCAGCTTATTGGGGGCCAACACTGAAGCTTTCTTT. Encoded protein: CASSLLGANTEAFF.

The chain combines TRBV5-1 with TRBJ1-1; weak D call: TRBD1 (6 bases). The CDR3 loop spans 15 amino acids. Germline lookup yields CDR1 SGHRS and CDR2 YFSETQ. Trimming pared 5 bases from V and 1 base from J, leaving 15 bases between. CDR3 coding DNA: TGCGCCAGCAGTTTACAGGGACACACGAACACTGAAGCTTTCTTT. Translating it yields CASSLQGHTNTEAFF.